This TCR beta chain was found in a study of T-cell reconstitution after alpha-beta-depleted transplantation in children. Deletions cut 0 bases from V and 0 bases from J, with 17 bases between. Germline V gene lookup returns CDR1 GTSNPN and CDR2 SVGIG (reference sequence). The CDR3 totals 17 residues. This clonotype was seen many times. Unique molecular identifiers were built into the TCRbeta library. TCRdb reprocessed the PCR reads with MiXCR, giving one entry per CDR3 protein. The sample shows 190,000 or so distinct CDR3 sequences, approximately 6.8% of them seen only once. The chain joins TRBV30 to TRBJ1-1; D remains ambiguous. The clonotype was recovered from a human donor who donated a stem cell graft to a child with Wiskott-Aldrich syndrome. Here the sequenced sample was PBMCs from the stem cell graft donor, taken from the stem cell graft. The CDR3 region is CAWSVLIGLGMNTEAFF. DNA of the CDR3: TGTGCCTGGAGTGTATTAATCGGTTTAGGCATGAACACTGAAGCTTTCTTT.